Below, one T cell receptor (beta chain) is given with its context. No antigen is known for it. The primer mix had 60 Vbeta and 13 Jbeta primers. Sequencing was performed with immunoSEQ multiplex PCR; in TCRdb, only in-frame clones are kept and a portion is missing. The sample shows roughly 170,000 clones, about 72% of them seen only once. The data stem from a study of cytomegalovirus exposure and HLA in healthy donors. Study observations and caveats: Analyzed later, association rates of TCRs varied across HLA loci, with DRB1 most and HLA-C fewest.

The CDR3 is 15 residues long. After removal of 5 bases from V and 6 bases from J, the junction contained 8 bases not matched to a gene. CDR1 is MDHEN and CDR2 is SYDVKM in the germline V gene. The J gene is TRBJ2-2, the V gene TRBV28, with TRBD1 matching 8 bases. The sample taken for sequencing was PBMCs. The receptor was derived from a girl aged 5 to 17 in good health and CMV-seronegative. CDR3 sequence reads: CASSRPGQASGELFF. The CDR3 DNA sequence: TGTGCCAGCAGTCGACCGGGACAGGCTTCCGGGGAGCTGTTTTTT. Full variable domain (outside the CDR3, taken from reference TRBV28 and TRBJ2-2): DVKVTQSSRYLVKRTGEKVFLECVQDMDHENMFWYRQDPGLGLRLIYFSYDVKMKEKGDIPEGYSVSREKKERFSLILESASTNQTSMYLCASSRPGQASGELFFGEGSRLTVL.